This passage covers 3 T cell receptor beta chains from one sample sequenced in a study of TIL therapy for anti-PD-1-resistant metastatic lung cancer. Time point in this sample: pre-treatment sample, taken before nivolumab and TIL therapy. Pleural nodules or supraclavicular lymph nodes made up most of the excised metastases sampled. Sequencing used immunoSEQ v3. Only in-frame clones appear in the TCRdb table, and some are missing; sequencing was by immunoSEQ multiplex PCR. The sample has 95,000 or so clones, about 71% seen once. Sequencing was performed on tumor tissue, taken at baseline. The receptors were sampled from a person aged 25 to 80 with non-small cell lung cancer.

CDR3 in DNA: TGTGCCTGGAGTCCGTATAGCAATCAGCCCCAGCATTTT. This translates into CAWSPYSNQPQHF. The chain uses TRBV30 and TRBJ1-5; unclear D gene. Germline V gene sequence: CDR1 GTSNPN, CDR2 SVGIG (reference sequence). The CDR3 loop spans 13 amino acids. V was trimmed by 2 bases and J by 0 bases, leaving 5 bases between them.

This chain links TRBV7-3 with TRBJ2-1; D uncertain. CDR3 length: 15 amino acids. With 0 bases removed from V and 8 bases from J, the gap between germline ends came to 14 bases. Germline V gives CDR1 SGHTA, CDR2 FQGTGA. CDR3 coding DNA: TGTGCCAGCAGCTTAACAGGGATACGTTCCCATGAGCAGTTCTTC. Amino acids: CASSLTGIRSHEQFF.

The gene calls are TRBV7-8 and TRBJ2-3; D is unclear. Germline CDR1 is SGHVS and CDR2 is FQNEAQ. The CDR3 runs 15 residues. The V and J ends lost 1 base and 4 bases respectively, with 12 bases between them. CDR3 nucleotide sequence: TGTGCCAGCAGCTTAGGAGGCGCCCTCGCAGATACGCAGTATTTT. Translation gives CASSLGGALADTQYF.